The 4 T cell receptor beta chains listed next were all sequenced from one sample in a study of vaccination and CD4 T cells after COVID-19. Which antigens these TCRs recognize remains unknown. The assay that was used to sequence DNA from cultured CD4+ T cells was the Oncomine TCR Beta short-read assay. TCRdb itself ran the PCR reads through MiXCR, one entry per CDR3 protein. The sample holds 2,000 to 3,000 distinct CDR3 sequences, over 25% seen once. Regarding treatment: approximately 9-day PBMC culture with coronavirus spike peptide pools or control peptides (ViraFEST assay). The unexposed donor gave CD4+ T cells before the COVID-19 pandemic (2011-2018). Sequencing was done on a sample of CD4+ T cells from blood, cultured in vitro. The source of these receptors is a human donor in good health.

This clonotype is categorized as medium-sized. The CDR3 DNA follows: TGTGCCACCAGCAGAGGAGGGTCGAACACCGGGGAGCTGTTTTTT. Translated, it gives CATSRGGSNTGELFF. J is TRBJ2-2 and V is TRBV15; a weak D match, TRBD2 (5 bases). The germline gives CDR1 LNHNV, CDR2 YYDKDF (reference sequence). The CDR3 is 15 amino acids. The V and J ends lost 1 base and 0 bases respectively, with 6 bases between them.

There are a few counts of this clonotype. V usage is TRBV7-6 and J usage is TRBJ2-2; perhaps TRBD2 as D (6 bases). The CDR3 is 15 amino acids. Germline CDR1 is SGHVS and CDR2 is FNYEAQ. Trimming left V 4 bases short and J 1 base short, with 10 bases between. The CDR3 spells CASSSSAQNTGELFF. CDR3 DNA sequence: TGTGCCAGCAGCTCTAGCGCCCAGAACACCGGGGAGCTGTTTTTT.

The table lists this clonotype with a few counts. This chain joins TRBV12-3 or TRBV12-4 and TRBJ1-5, with D unresolved. CDR3 size: 16 residues. V was clipped by 3 bases and J by 2 bases, with 14 bases between them. The CDR3 is CASSFGSAGGNQPQHF. The CDR3 bases are TGTGCCAGCAGTTTCGGGTCGGCAGGAGGCAATCAGCCCCAGCATTTT.

The chain recombines TRBV2 with TRBJ2-3; 7 bases match TRBD1. V shed 9 bases, J shed 9 bases, and the junction held 6 bases outside the gene matches. Looked up from germline, CDR1 is SNHLY and CDR2 is FYNNEI. CDR3 length: 11 amino acids. This chain's CDR3 is CASSGQATQYF. The CDR3 DNA reads as TGTGCCAGTTCAGGACAGGCGACGCAGTATTTT.